A single sample is the source of the 18 T cell receptor beta chains below, sequenced in a study of blood T cell repertoires in COVID-19. Method: immunoSEQ multiplex PCR; TCRdb's copy keeps in-frame clones and lacks some. This sample has about 170,000 clones, with approximately 81% found just once. Sequenced material: peripheral blood. The receptors derive from a human donor with acute or convalescent COVID-19. The donor label of this sample is uncertain.

V is TRBV11-3 and J is TRBJ1-1; D gene ambiguous. Germline V gene data show CDR1 as SGHNT and CDR2 as YENEEA. The ends were cut back, 3 bases at V and 3 bases at J, with 5 bases in the middle. The CDR3 length is 12 residues. CDR3: CASSFSHTEAFF. As DNA, the CDR3 is TGTGCCAGCAGCTTCAGTCACACTGAAGCTTTCTTT.

The chain employs TRBV30 and TRBJ2-2; 9 bases are shared with TRBD1. Looked up from germline, CDR1 is GTSNPN and CDR2 is SVGIG (reference sequence). After removal of 5 bases from V and 5 bases from J, the junction contained 9 bases not matched to a gene. There are 15 residues in the CDR3. The CDR3 protein is CAWGRRDRETGELFF. The CDR3 DNA reads TGTGCCTGGGGCCGACGGGACAGGGAGACCGGGGAGCTGTTTTTT.

This chain joins TRBV7-9 and TRBJ2-4; 8 bases match TRBD1. The CDR3 runs 18 residues. The trim removed 6 bases at V and 2 bases at J, leaving 15 bases unmatched. CDR1 SEHNR and CDR2 FQNEAQ come from the germline V gene (reference sequence). CDR3 sequence (DNA): TGTGCCAGCAGTACCTCTCCCGGACAGGGCCCCTCCAAAAACATTCAGTACTTC. This codes for CASSTSPGQGPSKNIQYF.

This rearrangement joins TRBV7-9 to TRBJ1-6; weak D call: TRBD1 (5 bases). The CDR3 contains 12 residues. Looked up from germline, CDR1 is SEHNR and CDR2 is FQNEAQ (reference sequence). Trimming cost V 2 bases and J 9 bases, with 5 bases left between them. The DNA of the CDR3 is TGTGCCAGCAGCTTAAGGGGTTCACCCCTCCACTTT. It specifies CASSLRGSPLHF.

This clone was detected only a few times. J is TRBJ2-5 and V is TRBV3-1 (or the pseudogene TRBV3-2), with 9 bases matching TRBD1. The germline gives CDR1 LGHDT, CDR2 YNNKEL (reference sequence). This CDR3 spans 16 amino acids. The V gene end was trimmed by 4 bases and the J gene end by 4 bases; junction bases not matched to a gene: 10. The CDR3 DNA sequence: TGTGCCAGCAGCCTTTCGGACAGGGGAAGTGGAGAGACCCAGTACTTC. This gives the protein CASSLSDRGSGETQYF.

CDR3 loop: CASSLPGLGQYF. CDR3 nucleotides: TGTGCCAGCAGTTTACCCGGACTTGGGCAGTACTTC. The V gene is TRBV27, the J gene TRBJ2-7, with D perhaps TRBD2 (5 bases). The CDR3 has 12 amino acids. Germline CDR1 MNHEY, CDR2 SMNVEV (reference sequence). Trimming shortened V by 2 bases and J by 9 bases, and 11 bases separated the two germline ends.

The CDR3 DNA follows: TGTGCCAGTAGTGCGACTAGCAGTCCAGATACGCAGTATTTT. Protein: CASSATSSPDTQYF. The chain uses TRBV19 and TRBJ2-3; 7 positions match TRBD2. The germline CDR1 and CDR2 sequences are LNHDA and SQIVND (reference sequence). The CDR3 length is 14 residues. The ends lost 5 bases at V and 4 bases at J; junction bases unmatched: 6.

The J gene is TRBJ2-2, the V gene TRBV5-1; possible D gene TRBD1, 6 bases. The germline V gene has CDR1 SGHRS and CDR2 YFSETQ. CDR3 length: 16 amino acids. V lost 4 bases and J lost 7, with 20 bases in between. The CDR3 loop reads CASSPNQGSFGGELFF. The CDR3 DNA reads TGCGCCAGCAGCCCAAATCAGGGGAGTTTTGGCGGGGAGCTGTTTTTT.

This chain joins TRBV12-3 or TRBV12-4 and TRBJ1-5; D possibly corresponds to TRBD1 (5 bases). V was pared by 6 bases and J by 2 bases, with 8 bases between. This CDR3 region has 13 residues. The CDR3 loop is CASSLQGNQPQHF. CDR3 DNA: TGTGCCAGCAGCCTACAGGGCAATCAGCCCCAGCATTTT.

This rearrangement joins TRBV6-2 or TRBV6-3 to TRBJ2-1; the D gene is possibly TRBD2 (6 bases). This CDR3 contains 13 residues. V lost 1 base to trimming and J lost 13 bases, with 14 bases between them. The germline V gene has CDR1 MNHEY and CDR2 SVGEGT. The CDR3 DNA sequence: TGTGCCAGCAGTTACTTGGACGGGACTCCTCAGTTCTTC. Its translation: CASSYLDGTPQFF.

V gene TRBV4-1 combines with J gene TRBJ1-4, with D unclear. Trimming left V 0 bases short and J 6 bases short, with 14 bases between. From germline, CDR1 is MGHRA and CDR2 YSYEKL. CDR3 size: 16 residues. The CDR3 here is CASSQDFRRKDEKLFF. DNA of the CDR3: TGCGCCAGCAGCCAAGATTTCAGGAGGAAAGATGAAAAACTGTTTTTT.

This clone was counted between two and nine times. This chain connects TRBV7-2 to TRBJ1-4; possible D gene TRBD1, 6 bases. CDR3 size: 14 residues. The germline V gene has CDR1 SGHTA and CDR2 FQGNSA. V was cut by 5 bases and J by 5 bases, with 12 bases left in between. This chain's CDR3 is CASSRRDKNEKLFF. CDR3 DNA: TGTGCCAGCAGCCGCCGGGACAAGAATGAAAAACTGTTTTTT.

The chain uses TRBV11-2 and TRBJ2-1; TRBD1 aligns across 8 bases. CDR3 length: 15 residues. Trimming at V came to 6 bases and at J to 6 bases, leaving 10 bases not matched to a gene. The germline CDR1 and CDR2 sequences are SGHAT and FQNNGV. The CDR3 bases are TGTGCCAGCAGATCCGACAGGGGTAGTAGCAATGAGCAGTTCTTC. Translating gives CASRSDRGSSNEQFF.

This chain connects TRBV7-2 to TRBJ2-1; 10 bases fit TRBD1. The CDR3 is made up of 16 amino acids. The germline gives CDR1 SGHTA, CDR2 FQGNSA. V trimming: 4 bases; J trimming: 2 bases; junction bases outside the gene matches: 5. The CDR3 nucleotides read TGTGCCAGCAGCTCCACCGGGACAGGGGCCTACAATGAGCAGTTCTTC. It specifies CASSSTGTGAYNEQFF.

This CDR3 is CASSQVTHRDSLNSPLHF. CDR3 coding DNA: TGTGCCAGCAGCCAAGTGACCCACCGGGACAGCCTTAATTCACCCCTCCACTTT. The rearrangement joins TRBV3-1 (or the pseudogene TRBV3-2) to TRBJ1-6, with 7 bases lining up with TRBD1. CDR3 size: 18 residues. With 1 base clipped from V and 6 bases from J, the junction kept 12 bases outside the gene matches. CDR1 and CDR2 (germline): LGHDT, YNNKEL (reference sequence).

This sequence joins TRBV12-3 or TRBV12-4 and TRBJ2-3; a weak D match, TRBD2 (6 bases). CDR3 length: 13 residues. V was trimmed by 8 bases and J by 4 bases, leaving 13 bases between them. The CDR3 reads CASVSGEADTQYF. The DNA of the CDR3 is TGTGCCAGCGTATCGGGGGAAGCAGATACGCAGTATTTT.

V usage is TRBV3-1 (or the pseudogene TRBV3-2) and J usage is TRBJ1-3; D not resolved. V lost 3 bases to trimming and J lost 0 bases, with 9 bases between them. The CDR3 runs 15 residues. Germline V gene sequence: CDR1 LGHDT, CDR2 YNNKEL (reference sequence). The CDR3 reads CASSQEGSSGNTIYF. CDR3 bases: TGTGCCAGCAGCCAGGAAGGGAGCTCTGGAAACACCATATATTTT.

This chain joins TRBV7-2 and TRBJ1-2, with 7 bases that match TRBD1. CDR1 is SGHTA and CDR2 is FQGNSA in the germline V gene. This CDR3 is 16 amino acids long. J gave up 4 bases and V 5 bases, and 13 bases lay outside the gene matches. The DNA of the CDR3 is TGTGCCAGCAGCGCTTCCTCAGGGGGACGCGTCTATGGCTACACCTTC. Translating gives CASSASSGGRVYGYTF.